A single sample gave rise to the 32 T cell receptor beta chains below, sequenced in a study of blood T cell repertoires in COVID-19. Repertoires were generated with immunoSEQ multiplex PCR, while TCRdb's copy carries only in-frame clones and drops some. The sample shows under 300,000 clones, approximately 84% of them seen only once. Source material: PBMCs or T cells enriched from blood (not recorded which). The receptors were sampled from a man aged 35-49 years who had recovered from COVID-19.

This sequence joins TRBV5-6 and TRBJ1-4; 7 bases agree with TRBD1. The trim removed 4 bases at V and 7 bases at J, leaving 10 bases unmatched. Germline assignment: CDR1 SGHDT and CDR2 YYEEEE. The CDR3 covers 15 residues. In DNA form, the CDR3 reads TGTGCCAGCAGCCTGTCCGGGAGGGGGCCTGAAAAACTGTTTTTT. Amino acids: CASSLSGRGPEKLFF.

The genes are TRBV5-1 and TRBJ2-1, with 8 bases that match TRBD1. The CDR3 extends over 14 amino acids. The germline CDR1 and CDR2 sequences are SGHRS and YFSETQ. Trimming removed 0 bases from V and 8 bases from J; junction bases left unmatched: 4. The CDR3 region has the DNA TGCGCCAGCAGCTTGGGTGCAGGGGGCCATGAGCAGTTCTTC. Its protein product is CASSLGAGGHEQFF.

V and J are TRBV4-3 and TRBJ1-3, with 8 bases lining up with TRBD1. The CDR3 is 17 residues long. CDR1 and CDR2 from the germline V gene are LGHNA and YSLEER. The trim removed 0 bases at V and 4 bases at J, leaving 8 bases unmatched. CDR3 nucleotide sequence: TGCGCCAGCAGCCAAGATACCCAGGGGGCATCCGGAAACACCATATATTTT. Protein: CASSQDTQGASGNTIYF.

This clone occurred a few times. The gene calls are TRBV15 and TRBJ1-5; D gene uncertain. The CDR3 loop spans 14 amino acids. Germline V gene lookup returns CDR1 LNHNV and CDR2 YYDKDF (reference sequence). Between the trimmed V and J ends, which lost 1 base and 6 bases, there was a span of 10 bases. CDR3 sequence: CATSRARISQPQHF. The CDR3 DNA reads TGTGCCACCAGCAGAGCGAGGATCTCTCAGCCCCAGCATTTT.

J is TRBJ2-5 and V is TRBV30; a possible D gene is TRBD1 (6 bases). This CDR3 spans 13 amino acids. The germline gives CDR1 GTSNPN, CDR2 SVGIG (reference sequence). V was shortened by 2 bases and J by 6 bases, with 13 bases between the two germline ends. In nucleotides, the CDR3 is TGTGCCTGGAGTTCAACAGGGATTAAGACCCAGTACTTC. Its translation: CAWSSTGIKTQYF.

The chain employs TRBV24-1 and TRBJ2-2, with a weak D call TRBD2 (5 bases). In germline, CDR1 is KGHDR, CDR2 SFDVKD. The length of the CDR3 is 14 residues. The germline V and J ends were trimmed by 7 bases and 1 base, with 9 bases remaining between them. CDR3 bases: TGTGCCACCAGAGGGCGGGTGAACACCGGGGAGCTGTTTTTT. It yields the protein CATRGRVNTGELFF.

This chain joins TRBV6-2 or TRBV6-3 and TRBJ2-7; 7 bases line up with TRBD2. The CDR3 has 12 residues. CDR1 is MNHEY, CDR2 SVGEGT, per germline. J was trimmed by 7 bases and V by 5 bases; bases with no gene match: 5. CDR3 protein: CASSRTSGEQYF. As DNA, the CDR3 is TGTGCCAGCAGTCGGACTAGTGGAGAGCAGTACTTC.

The V gene is TRBV5-1, the J gene TRBJ1-4; D not certain. The CDR3 spans 16 residues. Germline CDR1 SGHRS, CDR2 YFSETQ. The V end lost 0 bases, the J end lost 0 bases, and 9 bases lay between the germline ends. Written as DNA, the CDR3 is TGCGCCAGCAGCTTGGTTGGCAGTTCAACTAATGAAAAACTGTTTTTT. Encoded protein: CASSLVGSSTNEKLFF.

This clone has just one count. This chain joins TRBV24-1 and TRBJ2-4; the match to TRBD1 covers 11 bases. Trimming cost V 4 bases and J 1 base; bases outside gene matches: 5. From germline, CDR1 is KGHDR and CDR2 SFDVKD. This CDR3 has 17 amino acids. The CDR3 DNA follows: TGTGCCACCAGTGAACCCGGACAGGGGGCGGCCAAAAACATTCAGTACTTC. Translated, it gives CATSEPGQGAAKNIQYF.

The chain carries TRBV27 and TRBJ1-1, with D unresolved. With 2 bases removed from V and 11 bases from J, the gap between germline ends came to 12 bases. The CDR3 length is 12 residues. CDR1 is MNHEY and CDR2 is SMNVEV in the germline V gene (reference sequence). The CDR3 DNA follows: TGTGCCAGCAGTTTAGCTGGGGAGGGTGCTTTCTTT. Residues: CASSLAGEGAFF.

This clone is a singleton in its sample. The rearrangement joins TRBV5-4 to TRBJ2-5; TRBD2 agrees at 9 bases. CDR3 length: 14 amino acids. Germline CDR1 reads SGHNT; CDR2 reads YYREEE (reference sequence). The trim removed 3 bases at V and 5 bases at J, leaving 5 bases unmatched. The CDR3 region has the DNA TGTGCCAGCAGCTATAGCGGGAGCAGCGAGACCCAGTACTTC. It yields the protein CASSYSGSSETQYF.

V and J are TRBV28 and TRBJ1-3; TRBD1 aligns across 8 bases. After removal of 4 bases from V and 0 bases from J, the junction contained 8 bases not matched to a gene. The CDR3 runs to 17 residues. Germline V lookup: CDR1 MDHEN, CDR2 SYDVKM. CDR3 region: CASSSSGQGVSGNTIYF. As DNA, the CDR3 is TGTGCCAGCAGTTCCTCAGGACAGGGAGTCTCTGGAAACACCATATATTTT.

The chain employs TRBV3-1 (or the pseudogene TRBV3-2) and TRBJ1-4; 10 bases match TRBD1. Germline V lookup: CDR1 LGHDT, CDR2 YNNKEL (reference sequence). This CDR3 comprises 15 residues. Losses at the gene ends were 0 bases for V and 8 bases for J; bases not matched to a gene: 3. The CDR3 DNA reads TGTGCCAGCAGCCAAGATCGACAGGGGGCCGAAAAACTGTTTTTT. Residues: CASSQDRQGAEKLFF.

The chain combines TRBV7-9 with TRBJ2-1, with a weak D call TRBD2 (6 bases). The CDR3 has 15 amino acids. V dropped 2 bases and J dropped 3 bases, with 11 bases sitting between them. The germline V gene encodes CDR1 SEHNR and CDR2 FQNEAQ (reference sequence). CDR3 region: CASSLKLADYNEQFF. The CDR3 DNA follows: TGTGCCAGCAGCTTAAAACTAGCCGACTACAATGAGCAGTTCTTC. Supplemented by reference TRBV7-9 and TRBJ2-1, the full variable domain reads DTGVSQNPRHKITKRGQNVTFRCDPISEHNRLYWYRQTLGQGPEFLTYFQNEAQLEKSRLLSDRFSAERPKGSFSTLEIQRTEQGDSAMYLCASSLKLADYNEQFFGPGTRLTVL.

The chain joins TRBV6-5 to TRBJ1-2, with 10 bases matching TRBD1. The V segment lost 2 bases and the J segment 6 bases; nucleotides outside the gene matches: 9. CDR1 is MNHEY, CDR2 SVGAGI, per germline. The CDR3 spans 16 residues. This CDR3 is CASSYRQGAGVNGYTF. Here the CDR3 DNA reads TGTGCCAGCAGTTACAGACAGGGGGCAGGAGTAAATGGCTACACCTTC.

This clone was picked up one time. This same CDR3 is encoded by further DNA sequences in the sample. The chain recombines TRBV10-3 with TRBJ1-5; no definite D call. This CDR3 is 14 amino acids long. V lost 0 bases and J 4 bases, leaving 7 bases between the germline ends. Germline loops: CDR1 ENHRY, CDR2 SYGVKD. The CDR3 coding sequence is TGTGCCATCAGTGAGTCAGGAGGAAATCAGCCCCAGCATTTT. Amino acids: CAISESGGNQPQHF.

The V call is TRBV5-1, the J call TRBJ1-6; maybe TRBD1 (5 bases). Trimming cost V 3 bases and J 8 bases, with 21 bases left between them. CDR1 and CDR2 (germline): SGHRS, YFSETQ. This CDR3 spans 17 amino acids. In nucleotides, the CDR3 is TGCGCCAGCAGCTCACCTGATGCCGGGACTTCATATTCACCCCTCCACTTT. Its translation is CASSSPDAGTSYSPLHF.

The chain is built from TRBV5-4 and TRBJ2-1, with 8 bases fitting TRBD2. Trimming cost V 8 bases and J 0 bases; bases outside gene matches: 7. Germline values: CDR1 SGHNT, CDR2 YYREEE (reference sequence). The CDR3 extends over 15 amino acids. The CDR3 is CASRSGSISYNEQFF. The CDR3 DNA follows: TGTGCCAGTAGAAGCGGGAGTATCTCCTACAATGAGCAGTTCTTC.

V usage is TRBV5-5 and J usage is TRBJ2-7; no definite D call. Trimming shortened V by 2 bases and J by 4 bases, and 4 bases separated the two germline ends. The CDR3 contains 11 residues. From germline, CDR1 is SGHKS and CDR2 YYEKEE (reference sequence). CDR3: CASSFIYEQYF. CDR3 DNA sequence: TGTGCCAGCAGCTTTATTTACGAGCAGTACTTC. The full variable domain, completed using reference TRBV5-5 and TRBJ2-7, is DAGVTQSPTHLIKTRGQQVTLRCSPISGHKSVSWYQQVLGQGPQFIFQYYEKEERGRGNFPDRFSARQFPNYSSELNVNALLLGDSALYLCASSFIYEQYFGPGTRLTVT.

This clone was counted a single time. This chain connects TRBV9 to TRBJ1-1; D gene ambiguous. Germline CDR1 SGDLS, CDR2 YYNGEE. The V gene lost 4 bases and the J gene lost 1 base, with 14 bases spanning the gap. This CDR3 region has 15 residues. CDR3 DNA sequence: TGTGCCAGCAGCCCACGAACCACGGGGAACACTGAAGCTTTCTTT. Translated: CASSPRTTGNTEAFF.

This clone was counted a few times. The CDR3 bases are TGTGCCAGCAGCTTAACAGGGGGGGCCCTCACCGGGGAGCTGTTTTTT. It is translated as CASSLTGGALTGELFF. The V and J genes are TRBV7-2 and TRBJ2-2; tentative D call: TRBD1 (8 bases). With 2 bases removed from V and 4 bases from J, the gap between germline ends came to 14 bases. This CDR3 comprises 16 residues. Germline CDR1 SGHTA, CDR2 FQGNSA. Filled out from reference TRBV7-2 and TRBJ2-2, the complete variable domain reads GAGVSQSPSNKVTEKGKDVELRCDPISGHTALYWYRQSLGQGLEFLIYFQGNSAPDKSGLPSDRFSAERTGGSVSTLTIQRTQQEDSAVYLCASSLTGGALTGELFFGEGSRLTVL.

The rearrangement uses TRBV5-1 and TRBJ1-5; 8 bases are a match to TRBD1. Germline CDR1 SGHRS, CDR2 YFSETQ. CDR3 length: 15 amino acids. V gave up 4 bases and J gave up 7 bases; unmatched junction bases: 10. CDR3 residues: CASSLGQGWDQPQHF. DNA of the CDR3: TGCGCCAGCAGCCTAGGACAGGGATGGGACCAGCCCCAGCATTTT.

This clone has just one count. The rearrangement joins TRBV9 to TRBJ2-3; a possible D gene is TRBD1 (5 bases). Germline V CDR1 and CDR2: SGDLS, YYNGEE. The CDR3 is made up of 17 amino acids. The V gene lost 4 bases and the J gene lost 2 bases, with 20 bases spanning the gap. The CDR3 reads CASSPGRGAGSTDTQYF. CDR3 DNA: TGTGCCAGCAGCCCAGGCCGTGGGGCAGGTTCCACAGATACGCAGTATTTT.

The rearrangement joins TRBV28 to TRBJ1-6, with D unclear. V was clipped by 3 bases and J by 3 bases, with 15 bases between them. This CDR3 has 17 residues. Germline lookup yields CDR1 MDHEN and CDR2 SYDVKM. In nucleotides, the CDR3 is TGTGCCAGCAGTTTGGACCCCTGGAGGTACTATAATTCACCCCTCCACTTT. It encodes CASSLDPWRYYNSPLHF.

There are a few counts of this clone. The V and J genes are TRBV7-9 and TRBJ1-2; D uncertain. CDR1 is SEHNR and CDR2 is FQNEAQ in the germline V gene (reference sequence). Trimming removed 1 base at V and 4 bases at J, with 10 bases between. The CDR3 is made up of 14 amino acids. CDR3 protein: CASSLDSLIYGYTF. The CDR3 region has the DNA TGTGCCAGCAGCTTAGACAGTCTTATCTATGGCTACACCTTC. Combining the CDR3 with reference TRBV7-9 and TRBJ1-2 gives the whole variable domain DTGVSQNPRHKITKRGQNVTFRCDPISEHNRLYWYRQTLGQGPEFLTYFQNEAQLEKSRLLSDRFSAERPKGSFSTLEIQRTEQGDSAMYLCASSLDSLIYGYTFGSGTRLTVV.

This sequence joins TRBV24-1 and TRBJ2-3; D ambiguous. The germline V gene has CDR1 KGHDR and CDR2 SFDVKD. The CDR3 extends over 11 amino acids. The germline V and J ends were trimmed by 8 bases and 6 bases, with 8 bases remaining between them. CDR3 bases: TGTGCCACCAAAGTCGGGGATACGCAGTATTTT. It is translated as CATKVGDTQYF.

This chain uses TRBV12-3 or TRBV12-4 with TRBJ2-3; 7 bases map to TRBD2. CDR3 length equals 10 residues. Trimming at V came to 6 bases and at J to 9 bases, leaving 0 bases not matched to a gene. This CDR3 is CASSGGTQYF. The CDR3 DNA follows: TGTGCCAGCAGCGGGGGGACGCAGTATTTT.

The chain carries TRBV18 and TRBJ1-2; perhaps TRBD1 as D (5 bases). Germline V gives CDR1 KGHSH, CDR2 LQKENI. Deletions cut 3 bases from V and 2 bases from J, with 16 bases between. This CDR3 is 16 amino acids long. The CDR3 DNA reads TGTGCCAGCTCACCCACTCCGGAAGCAGGGAACTATGGCTACACCTTC. Translated: CASSPTPEAGNYGYTF.

This clone was detected only a few times. The chain joins TRBV11-3 to TRBJ2-7; 13 bases agree with TRBD2. Per the germline V gene, CDR1 is SGHNT and CDR2 is YENEEA. V lost 8 bases, J lost 0 bases, and 4 bases stayed unmatched. CDR3 length: 15 residues. Here the CDR3 DNA reads TGTGCCAGCGGACTAGCGGGGGTGACCTCCTACGAGCAGTACTTC. Its translation is CASGLAGVTSYEQYF.

V is TRBV6-5 and J is TRBJ2-7; TRBD1 matches at 7 bases. Germline CDR1 MNHEY, CDR2 SVGAGI. This CDR3 is 15 amino acids long. J was trimmed by 4 bases and V by 0 bases; bases with no gene match: 6. CDR3 DNA: TGTGCCAGCAGTTACTCGAGACAGGGCGGGTACGAGCAGTACTTC. It codes for CASSYSRQGGYEQYF.

The chain combines TRBV6-5 with TRBJ2-5; 7 nucleotides line up with TRBD1. The CDR3 is 14 amino acids. The germline gives CDR1 MNHEY, CDR2 SVGAGI. V was clipped by 6 bases and J by 0 bases; unmatched bases: 4. The DNA for the CDR3 is TGTGCCAGCAGCCGACAGGGCTACCAAGAGACCCAGTACTTC. Amino acids: CASSRQGYQETQYF.

The genes are TRBV27 and TRBJ2-7; 7 bases line up with TRBD2. V lost 8 bases and J lost 0; bases outside the gene matches: 4. CDR1 is MNHEY, CDR2 SMNVEV, per germline (reference sequence). The CDR3 loop spans 13 amino acids. The CDR3 sequence is CASASGASYEQYF. Written as DNA, the CDR3 is TGTGCCAGCGCTAGCGGAGCCTCCTACGAGCAGTACTTC.